Listed below are T cell receptor beta chains from one sample, sequenced in a study of T cells in Graves' hyperthyroidism and ophthalmopathy. TCRdb reprocessed the multiplex PCR reads via MiXCR and lists one record per CDR3 protein. The table includes approximately 380,000 distinct CDR3 sequences, around 18% detected once. The sample was blood. These receptors all come from a man between 18 and 35 years old with Graves' ophthalmopathy. CDR3s include the opening cysteine and the closing phenylalanine or tryptophan. The order of the fields is J gene, D gene, clone size, CDR3 length, V gene, CDR3 protein, CDR3 DNA. D genes are given only for firm matches. Expanded clones are given a class, and other clones once, few, many or no size at all.

TRBJ1-2 . . 14 TRBV7-8 CASSHTGTRTYYTF TGTGCCAGCAGCCACACCGGGACAAGGACTTACTACACCTTC
TRBJ2-7 TRBD2 many 15 TRBV7-9 CASSILGLAGHEQYF TGTGCCAGCAGCATACTGGGACTAGCGGGGCACGAGCAGTACTTC
TRBJ1-5 . few 13 TRBV12-3/TRBV12-4 CASSIHNSQPQHF TGTGCCAGCAGTATTCACAACAGTCAGCCCCAGCATTTT
TRBJ2-7 . . 13 TRBV5-6 CASSRTESYEQYF TGTGCCAGCAGCAGGACTGAGTCCTACGAGCAGTACTTC
TRBJ2-3 . . 15 TRBV10-3 CAISVAGASTDTQYF TGTGCCATCAGTGTTGCGGGGGCAAGCACAGATACGCAGTATTTT
TRBJ1-5 TRBD1 . 14 TRBV7-9 CASSQDRDNQPQHF TGTGCCAGCAGTCAAGACAGGGATAATCAGCCCCAGCATTTT
TRBJ1-1 . many 16 TRBV27 CASSPAPDRPNTEAFF TGTGCCAGCAGCCCCGCCCCGGACAGACCGAACACTGAAGCTTTCTTT
TRBJ1-5 . . 16 TRBV6-5 CASSYSDPAGNQPQHF TGTGCCAGCAGTTACTCGGACCCGGCGGGCAATCAGCCCCAGCATTTT
TRBJ1-5 . many 14 TRBV5-6 CASSFWEAGQPQHF TGTGCCAGCAGCTTTTGGGAGGCGGGACAGCCCCAGCATTTT
TRBJ1-1 TRBD1 . 13 TRBV10-2 CASRDRANTEAFF TGCGCCAGCCGAGACAGGGCGAACACTGAAGCTTTCTTT
TRBJ2-1 . . 15 TRBV12-3/TRBV12-4 CASSPSGWEYNEQFF TGTGCCAGCAGTCCCAGCGGGTGGGAATACAATGAGCAGTTCTTC
TRBJ2-5 TRBD2 . 16 TRBV5-4 CASSLGAGGIQETQYF TGTGCCAGCAGCTTGGGAGCGGGGGGGATCCAAGAGACCCAGTACTTC
TRBJ1-5 . . 14 TRBV12-3/TRBV12-4 CASSQLNSNQPQHF TGTGCCAGCAGTCAGCTGAATAGCAATCAGCCCCAGCATTTT
TRBJ1-1 . few 16 TRBV6-1 CASKAWGLDLNTEAFF TGTGCCAGCAAAGCGTGGGGACTCGACTTGAACACTGAAGCTTTCTTT
TRBJ2-5 . many 14 TRBV9 CASSAGTVEETQYF TGTGCCAGCAGCGCTGGGACGGTCGAAGAGACCCAGTACTTC
TRBJ2-1 TRBD2 few 15 TRBV5-5 CASSLGGRTYNEQFF TGTGCCAGCAGCTTGGGCGGGAGGACCTACAATGAGCAGTTCTTC
TRBJ2-6 . few 17 TRBV7-9 CASSSPGQISGANVLTF TGTGCCAGCAGCTCACCGGGACAAATCTCTGGGGCCAACGTCCTGACTTTC
TRBJ1-2 TRBD1 few 13 TRBV29-1 CSVDPGQGEGYTF TGCAGCGTTGACCCTGGACAGGGGGAGGGCTACACCTTC
TRBJ2-3 TRBD2 . 17 TRBV29-1 CSVEDGLLAGGSDTQYF TGCAGCGTTGAAGATGGGCTACTAGCGGGGGGGTCGGATACGCAGTATTTT
TRBJ1-3 . few 14 TRBV19 CASSLEVRRHTIYF TGTGCCAGCTCCCTCGAGGTGAGGAGACACACCATATATTTT
TRBJ2-3 TRBD2 . 17 TRBV28 CASSARSGGAGTDTQYF TGTGCCAGCAGTGCTCGCAGCGGGGGGGCTGGAACAGATACGCAGTATTTT
TRBJ2-2 TRBD1 . 16 TRBV19 CASSTVTGGNTGELFF TGTGCCAGTAGCACCGTGACAGGGGGGAACACCGGGGAGCTGTTTTTT
TRBJ1-1 . . 14 TRBV24-1 CATSDSDSGTEAFF TGTGCCACCAGTGATTCGGACTCTGGCACTGAAGCTTTCTTT
TRBJ2-7 . many 14 TRBV7-8 CASADPGALYEQYF TGTGCCAGCGCTGACCCGGGAGCGCTCTACGAGCAGTACTTC
TRBJ1-3 TRBD1 . 17 TRBV11-2 CASSPDSGQGSGNTIYF TGTGCCAGCAGTCCAGATTCAGGACAGGGGAGTGGAAACACCATATATTTT
TRBJ1-5 TRBD1 many 13 TRBV2 CASGGQGEQPQHF TGTGCCAGTGGGGGACAGGGTGAACAGCCCCAGCATTTT
TRBJ2-5 TRBD1 many 14 TRBV18 CASSLTGAQETQYF TGTGCCAGCTCTTTAACAGGGGCTCAAGAGACCCAGTACTTC
TRBJ2-7 . many 13 TRBV20-1 CSAKGKSSYEQYF TGCAGTGCTAAAGGGAAGAGCTCCTACGAGCAGTACTTC
TRBJ1-2 . . 14 TRBV12-3/TRBV12-4 CASSSRTQNYGYTF TGTGCCAGCAGTTCCCGCACACAGAACTATGGCTACACCTTC
TRBJ2-7 . many 16 TRBV5-1 CASSRESRQTSYEQYF TGCGCCAGCAGCCGCGAATCTAGACAGACCTCCTACGAGCAGTACTTC
TRBJ1-2 . many 15 TRBV2 CASIPSGSGFPGYTF TGTGCCAGCATTCCCTCAGGGTCGGGTTTTCCTGGCTACACCTTC
TRBJ2-7 . few 13 TRBV29-1 CSVFDGVDNEQYF TGCAGCGTTTTCGACGGAGTAGACAATGAGCAGTACTTC
TRBJ2-1 . many 13 TRBV20-1 CSASGPNYNEQFF TGCAGTGCTTCCGGGCCCAACTACAATGAGCAGTTCTTC
TRBJ2-7 TRBD1 . 14 TRBV6-2/TRBV6-3 CASIGQGGPYEQYF TGTGCCAGCATCGGACAGGGAGGTCCCTACGAGCAGTACTTC
TRBJ2-7 TRBD2 medium-sized 15 TRBV7-2 CASSAAGGGTYEQYF TGTGCCAGCAGCGCCGCGGGAGGGGGAACCTACGAGCAGTACTTC
TRBJ1-4 . few 15 TRBV28 CASCPVGGMDEKLFF TGTGCCAGCTGTCCAGTTGGGGGAATGGATGAAAAACTGTTTTTT
TRBJ2-7 TRBD1 . 15 TRBV5-1 CASSLAGQGTGEQYF TGCGCCAGCAGCTTGGCGGGACAGGGGACGGGCGAGCAGTACTTC
TRBJ2-5 . few 16 TRBV18 CASSPFEQGGMETQYF TGTGCCAGCTCACCGTTCGAGCAGGGGGGGATGGAGACCCAGTACTTC
TRBJ2-5 TRBD2 many 17 TRBV11-2 CASSPPGGLARSETQYF TGTGCCAGCAGCCCCCCGGGGGGACTAGCGCGATCGGAGACCCAGTACTTC
TRBJ2-3 TRBD2 few 17 TRBV3-1 CASSLGTSGSKGDTQYF TGTGCCAGCAGCCTCGGGACTAGCGGTTCCAAAGGGGATACGCAGTATTTT
TRBJ1-4 . . 16 TRBV12-3/TRBV12-4 CASSSPGHTTNEKLFF TGTGCCAGCAGTTCCCCGGGGCACACAACTAATGAAAAACTGTTTTTT
TRBJ1-1 . . 13 TRBV12-3/TRBV12-4 CASSLSGVNEAFF TGTGCCAGCAGTTTATCGGGGGTAAATGAAGCTTTCTTT